A single sample gave rise to the 3 T cell receptor beta chains below, sequenced in a study of CD8+ T cells in alopecia areata. Reverse transcribed after extraction, RNA yielded cDNA as the sequencing template. Profiling relied on immunoSEQ multiplex PCR, and the TCRdb table lists in-frame clones only, not all of them. The sample holds approximately 63,000 clones; under 75% are singletons and the top ten take more than 15%. Sequences were derived from CD8+ T cells sorted from blood, sampled at week 0. The source of these receptors is a human donor with alopecia areata.

This rearrangement joins TRBV25-1 to TRBJ1-1; a weak D match, TRBD1 (5 bases). This CDR3 is built from 12 residues. With 6 bases removed from V and 5 bases from J, the gap between germline ends came to 10 bases. Germline assignment: CDR1 MGHDK and CDR2 SYGVNS. This CDR3 reads CASSSGGTEAFF. The CDR3 nucleotides read TGTGCCAGCAGCTCGGGGGGGACTGAAGCTTTCTTT.

The chain combines TRBV30 with TRBJ1-2, with D uncertain. The V end was cut by 3 bases, the J end by 4 bases, with 9 bases between. Germline-derived CDR1 and CDR2 are GTSNPN and SVGIG (reference sequence). The CDR3 totals 12 residues. Written as DNA, the CDR3 is TGTGCCTGGAGGGAGACGGTCTATGGCTACACCTTC. It translates to CAWRETVYGYTF.

V gene TRBV28 combines with J gene TRBJ2-4; 9 bases map to TRBD2. The germline V gene has CDR1 MDHEN and CDR2 SYDVKM. With 3 bases clipped from V and 11 bases from J, the junction kept 14 bases outside the gene matches. This CDR3 has 16 residues. This CDR3 is CASSLRGWTSASVQYF. Here the CDR3 DNA reads TGTGCCAGCAGTTTGAGGGGCTGGACTAGCGCAAGCGTTCAGTACTTC.